These 5 T cell receptor beta chains originate from one sample sequenced in a study of blood T cell repertoires in COVID-19. The table came from immunoSEQ multiplex PCR; TCRdb's copy has only in-frame clones and leaves some out. The sample consists of roughly 330,000 clones, approximately 90% of them appearing once. Material for sequencing was PBMCs or T cells enriched from blood (not recorded which). These receptors were collected from a woman aged 18 to 35 who had recovered from COVID-19.

The rearrangement uses TRBV28 and TRBJ1-2, with TRBD1 matching over 10 bases. This CDR3 is built from 15 residues. The V gene's germline CDR1 is MDHEN and CDR2 SYDVKM. The trim removed 5 bases at V and 5 bases at J, leaving 8 bases unmatched. CDR3 residues: CASSLPPGQGYGYTF. The CDR3 DNA follows: TGTGCCAGCAGTCTACCCCCGGGACAGGGGTATGGCTACACCTTC.

The chain combines TRBV25-1 with TRBJ1-6; TRBD1 might be the D (6 bases). The CDR3 runs 14 residues. Trimming took 1 base from V and 9 from J, leaving 10 bases between them. Germline CDR1 is MGHDK and CDR2 is SYGVNS. The CDR3 DNA follows: TGTGCCAGCAGTGAATTGGTAGGGGGTTCACCCCTCCACTTT. This codes for CASSELVGGSPLHF.

The chain is built from TRBV20-1 and TRBJ1-2, with 7 bases fitting TRBD1. J gave up 11 bases and V 6 bases, and 9 bases lay outside the gene matches. The V gene's germline CDR1 is DFQATT and CDR2 SNEGSKA (reference sequence). This CDR3 region has 11 residues. Here the CDR3 reads CSASYRGRYTF. In DNA form, the CDR3 reads TGCAGTGCCTCATACAGGGGCCGGTACACCTTC.

The CDR3: CASSSWDIYNEQFF. The DNA for the CDR3 is TGTGCCAGCAGCTCCTGGGACATTTACAATGAGCAGTTCTTC. The V gene is TRBV7-2, the J gene TRBJ2-1, with D maybe TRBD1 (6 bases). V lost 4 bases to trimming and J lost 4 bases, with 11 bases between them. The CDR3 contains 14 residues. Germline lookup yields CDR1 SGHTA and CDR2 FQGNSA.

For this clone: A read error may produce the germline difference seen at one junction end. The rearrangement joins TRBV6-6 to TRBJ2-7; 11 bases align to TRBD2. The CDR3 contains 13 residues. The V gene's germline CDR1 is MNHNY and CDR2 SVGAGI (reference sequence). In DNA, the CDR3 is TGTGCCAGCAGACCACTAGCGGGAGCCCCCTGGGACTTC. Protein sequence: CASRPLAGAPWDF.